This T cell receptor (beta chain) was recorded in a study of blood T cell dynamics during melanoma immunotherapy. Time point defined: week 3, after first cycle of checkpoint inhibitor. Some clones are missing from TCRdb's copy, which holds only in-frame ones; the method was immunoSEQ multiplex PCR. This repertoire shows roughly 8,100 clones, more than 80% found once; its top ten account for more than 3%. CDR1 is SGHNT, CDR2 YYREEE, per germline (reference sequence). This CDR3 comprises 15 residues. V dropped 4 bases and J dropped 7; count of bases not matched to a gene: 11. The sequencing here drew on blood, taken from a patient treated with checkpoint blockade. The origin of this receptor is a human donor with melanoma. The chain joins TRBV5-4 to TRBJ2-7; 10 bases match TRBD1. The DNA for the CDR3 is TGTGCCAGCAGCAGACCCGGGACAGGGGCTAAAGAGCAGTACTTC. Residues: CASSRPGTGAKEQYF.